What follows are 29 T cell receptor beta chains derived from one specimen sequenced in a study of identical twins. Each CDR3 protein gets one entry after TCRdb re-called the 5' RACE reads with MiXCR. The data contain 690,000 or so distinct CDR3 sequences, 6% to 6.5% of them singletons. Sequencing was carried out using naive T cells sorted from blood. These receptors were obtained from a man in his late teens or twenties in good health.

Only one count was recorded for this clonotype. This rearrangement joins TRBV11-1 to TRBJ2-7, with TRBD2 matching 15 bases. The germline gives CDR1 SGHAT, CDR2 FQDESV (reference sequence). V gave up 5 bases and J gave up 2 bases; unmatched junction bases: 13. The CDR3 has 19 amino acids. CDR3 bases: TGTGCCAGCAGCGTACGCAGAGGACTAGCGGGAGGGAGGCCCTACGAGCAGTACTTC. Its protein is CASSVRRGLAGGRPYEQYF.

Only a few counts were recorded for this clonotype. This chain joins TRBV7-2 and TRBJ1-6, with 8 bases that match TRBD1. V shed 4 bases and J 7 bases; nucleotides not matched to a gene: 6. This CDR3 is built from 15 residues. Germline V gene data show CDR1 as SGHTA and CDR2 as FQGNSA. CDR3 sequence reads: CASSSLTGANSPLHF. CDR3 DNA sequence: TGTGCCAGCAGCTCCTTGACAGGGGCCAATTCACCCCTCCACTTT.

This clonotype was picked up many times. The chain is built from TRBV28 and TRBJ2-7; D possibly corresponds to TRBD1 (6 bases). V was shortened by 5 bases and J by 7 bases, with 24 bases between the two germline ends. This CDR3 spans 16 amino acids. Germline V gene data show CDR1 as MDHEN and CDR2 as SYDVKM. DNA of the CDR3: TGTGCCAGCAGTCCCGCGGAGGTCAGGACAGTAGGGGAGCAGTACTTC. It specifies CASSPAEVRTVGEQYF.

The chain combines TRBV4-1 with TRBJ2-3; no definite D call. This CDR3 comprises 16 residues. V dropped 0 bases and J dropped 0 bases, with 10 bases sitting between them. Germline values: CDR1 MGHRA, CDR2 YSYEKL. CDR3 nucleotides: TGCGCCAGCAGCCAAGAGGGTACAGAAAGCACAGATACGCAGTATTTT. Protein sequence: CASSQEGTESTDTQYF.

This clonotype was picked up many times. The chain joins TRBV5-1 to TRBJ1-1; D is possibly TRBD1 (6 bases). Per the germline V gene, CDR1 is SGHRS and CDR2 is YFSETQ. With 5 bases removed from V and 5 bases from J, the gap between germline ends came to 16 bases. The CDR3 runs 14 residues. The CDR3 loop is CASSYKQGPTEAFF. DNA for the CDR3: TGCGCCAGCAGTTACAAACAGGGACCGACTGAAGCTTTCTTT.

In its sample, this clonotype was seen many times. V usage is TRBV27 and J usage is TRBJ2-5; weak D call: TRBD1 (6 bases). The germline gives CDR1 MNHEY, CDR2 SMNVEV (reference sequence). V was shortened by 8 bases and J by 3 bases, with 19 bases between the two germline ends. The CDR3 is 15 amino acids. This CDR3 reads CASAGAGAAEETQYF. The CDR3 region has the DNA TGTGCCAGCGCAGGAGCAGGGGCCGCTGAAGAGACCCAGTACTTC.

This clonotype was recorded many times. The chain uses TRBV12-3 or TRBV12-4 and TRBJ1-1; 9 nucleotides line up with TRBD1. The length of the CDR3 is 16 residues. V gave up 10 bases and J gave up 2 bases; unmatched junction bases: 14. CDR3 sequence reads: CATDLMPGQGNTEAFF. For the CDR3, the DNA is TGTGCCACCGATTTGATGCCGGGACAGGGCAACACTGAAGCTTTCTTT.

The rearrangement uses TRBV25-1 and TRBJ1-6; 10 bases line up with TRBD1. CDR1 MGHDK and CDR2 SYGVNS come from the germline V gene. Trimming at V came to 8 bases and at J to 6 bases, leaving 7 bases not matched to a gene. This CDR3 contains 15 residues. CDR3 coding DNA: TGTGCCAGCGGGGGACAGGGGTTGAGTAATTCACCCCTCCACTTT. It codes for CASGGQGLSNSPLHF.

V and J are TRBV5-1 and TRBJ2-7; D may be TRBD2 (5 bases). CDR1 SGHRS and CDR2 YFSETQ come from the germline V gene. The CDR3 is 15 amino acids. The V gene lost 7 bases and the J gene lost 4 bases, with 21 bases spanning the gap. The CDR3: CASSVQSGSPYEQYV. CDR3 bases: TGCGCCAGCTCCGTTCAAAGCGGATCGCCTTACGAGCAGTACGTC.

The chain links TRBV7-8 to TRBJ2-4, with D tentatively TRBD2 (6 bases). With 4 bases removed from V and 1 base from J, the gap between germline ends came to 14 bases. The germline V gene has CDR1 SGHVS and CDR2 FQNEAQ. The CDR3 has 16 amino acids. CDR3 region: CASSSRPRGAKNIQYF. The CDR3 nucleotides are TGTGCCAGCAGCTCTCGCCCCCGGGGGGCCAAAAACATTCAGTACTTC.

This clonotype was seen only a few times. J is TRBJ1-1 and V is TRBV4-1, with TRBD1 matching over 9 bases. The J segment lost 11 bases and the V segment lost 0 bases, leaving 10 bases of the junction unmatched. In germline, CDR1 is MGHRA, CDR2 YSYEKL. There are 15 residues in the CDR3. The CDR3 reads CASSQDRQGGLGAFF. CDR3 sequence (DNA): TGCGCCAGCAGCCAAGATCGACAGGGGGGTTTAGGGGCTTTCTTT.

The chain links TRBV5-1 to TRBJ2-5, with TRBD1 matching 7 bases. The CDR3 is 15 residues long. Germline CDR1 SGHRS, CDR2 YFSETQ. J was trimmed by 5 bases and V by 0 bases; bases with no gene match: 7. The CDR3 loop is CASSLAGQPHETQYF. In DNA, the CDR3 is TGCGCCAGCAGCTTGGCGGGACAGCCCCACGAGACCCAGTACTTC.

This clonotype showed up many times. The V call is TRBV7-9, the J call TRBJ2-7; D tentatively reads TRBD1 or TRBD2 (5 bases each). Germline V CDR1 and CDR2: SEHNR, FQNEAQ (reference sequence). V lost 10 bases and J 5 bases, leaving 18 bases between the germline ends. This CDR3 is built from 13 residues. This CDR3 is CATRLGTHDEQYF. CDR3 bases: TGTGCCACCCGTCTCGGGACGCACGACGAGCAGTACTTC.

Only a few counts were recorded for this clonotype. The V call is TRBV20-1, the J call TRBJ2-5; D assignment may be TRBD1 or TRBD2 (5 bases each). From germline, CDR1 is DFQATT and CDR2 SNEGSKA (reference sequence). This CDR3 contains 19 residues. Between the trimmed V and J ends, which lost 0 bases and 0 bases, there was a span of 23 bases. In DNA, the CDR3 is TGCAGTGCTAGAGATTCCGTTCCCCTTTTGGGGGATTACCAAGAGACCCAGTACTTC. Translating gives CSARDSVPLLGDYQETQYF.

V gene TRBV6-5 combines with J gene TRBJ2-1; 8 bases fit TRBD2. CDR3 length equals 18 residues. V was clipped by 2 bases and J by 2 bases; unmatched bases: 11. Germline loops: CDR1 MNHEY, CDR2 SVGAGI. Here the CDR3 reads CASSYAGGLIITYNEQFF. The DNA of the CDR3 is TGTGCCAGCAGTTACGCGGGAGGCCTTATAATTACCTACAATGAGCAGTTCTTC.

In its sample, this clonotype was seen many times. The chain recombines TRBV20-1 with TRBJ2-1; D might be TRBD1 (5 bases). V lost 1 base and J lost 3, with 13 bases in between. The CDR3 sequence is 15 residues long. CDR1 and CDR2 (germline): DFQATT, SNEGSKA (reference sequence). Here the CDR3 reads CSARGRQLLYNEQFF. CDR3 DNA: TGCAGTGCTAGAGGCAGACAGCTTCTCTACAATGAGCAGTTCTTC.

The chain combines TRBV27 with TRBJ1-5; D call uncertain. V lost 6 bases and J 3 bases, leaving 9 bases between the germline ends. The CDR3 totals 13 residues. CDR1 is MNHEY, CDR2 SMNVEV, per germline (reference sequence). Here the CDR3 DNA reads TGTGCCAGCAGGCGGGAGGTCAATCAGCCCCAGCATTTT. It codes for CASRREVNQPQHF.

This sequence joins TRBV15 and TRBJ2-2; the match to TRBD1 covers 8 bases. CDR3 size: 15 residues. The germline V gene has CDR1 LNHNV and CDR2 YYDKDF (reference sequence). Trimming at V came to 0 bases and at J to 7 bases, leaving 4 bases not matched to a gene. CDR3 sequence: CATSRDRGLNGELFF. The CDR3 DNA reads TGTGCCACCAGCAGAGACAGGGGGCTGAACGGGGAGCTGTTTTTT. The full variable domain, completed using reference TRBV15 and TRBJ2-2, is DAMVIQNPRYQVTQFGKPVTLSCSQTLNHNVMYWYQQKSSQAPKLLFHYYDKDFNNEADTPDNFQSRRPNTSFCFLDIRSPGLGDTAMYLCATSRDRGLNGELFFGEGSRLTVL.

Comments on this clonotype: It is likely a read error, because the conserved phenylalanine at the end of the CDR3 is missing. The gene calls are TRBV29-1 and TRBJ2-7; possible D gene TRBD2, 5 bases. CDR1 and CDR2 (germline): SQVTM, ANQGSEA. The CDR3 has 11 amino acids. V was cut by 6 bases and J by 0 bases, with 6 bases left in between. In nucleotides, the CDR3 is TGCAGCGTGGGGAGCTCCTACGAGCAGTACTAC. Its translation: CSVGSSYEQYY.

The chain carries TRBV24-1 and TRBJ1-2, with D maybe TRBD1 (6 bases). The CDR3 spans 12 residues. Trimming removed 4 bases at V and 10 bases at J, with 12 bases between. Looked up from germline, CDR1 is KGHDR and CDR2 is SFDVKD. The CDR3 is CATSETRGNYTF. CDR3 nucleotides: TGTGCCACCAGTGAGACGAGGGGGAACTACACCTTC.

This clonotype was detected ten times or more. This chain uses TRBV12-3 or TRBV12-4 with TRBJ1-3; D is possibly TRBD1 (6 bases). The CDR3 runs 15 residues. Trimming removed 5 bases from V and 2 bases from J, with 13 bases in between. This CDR3 reads CASSRGTLAGNTIYF. The CDR3, as DNA: TGTGCCAGCAGTAGGGGGACTTTGGCTGGAAACACCATATATTTT.

Many counts were recorded for this clonotype. The genes are TRBV20-1 and TRBJ2-2; D gene uncertain. Trimming removed 0 bases from V and 5 bases from J, with 10 bases in between. This CDR3 spans 14 amino acids. Germline CDR1 DFQATT, CDR2 SNEGSKA (reference sequence). The CDR3 spells CSARDGGWTGELFF. The CDR3 nucleotides are TGCAGTGCTAGAGATGGCGGATGGACCGGGGAGCTGTTTTTT.

This clonotype was detected many times. This chain uses TRBV10-3 with TRBJ2-5, with a weak D call TRBD2 (6 bases). CDR3 length equals 13 residues. Germline-derived CDR1 and CDR2 are ENHRY and SYGVKD. V was pared by 1 base and J by 4 bases, with 7 bases between. CDR3 residues: CAISELEGETQYF. DNA for the CDR3: TGTGCCATCAGTGAGTTGGAGGGAGAGACCCAGTACTTC.

The rearrangement uses TRBV5-1 and TRBJ2-1, with 8 bases matching TRBD2. This CDR3 spans 13 amino acids. With 5 bases clipped from V and 6 bases from J, the junction kept 4 bases outside the gene matches. CDR1 is SGHRS, CDR2 YFSETQ, per germline. CDR3 loop: CASRTLAGNEQFF. CDR3 coding DNA: TGCGCCAGCAGGACTCTAGCGGGCAATGAGCAGTTCTTC.

This clonotype has only a few counts. The gene calls are TRBV30 and TRBJ2-1; D call uncertain. The germline V and J ends were trimmed by 0 bases and 6 bases, with 6 bases remaining between them. The CDR3 sequence is 12 residues long. Germline V CDR1 and CDR2: GTSNPN, SVGIG (reference sequence). The CDR3 coding sequence is TGTGCCTGGAGTGTAAATGGCAATGAGCAGTTCTTC. It yields the protein CAWSVNGNEQFF.

This clonotype was observed at least ten times. V is TRBV7-2 and J is TRBJ2-2; the match to TRBD2 covers 14 bases. Germline CDR1 SGHTA, CDR2 FQGNSA. The CDR3 loop spans 15 amino acids. V shed 5 bases, J shed 10 bases, and the junction held 6 bases outside the gene matches. CDR3: CASSTTSGRAPELFF. Written as DNA, the CDR3 is TGTGCCAGCAGCACGACTAGCGGGAGGGCGCCGGAGCTGTTTTTT.

V and J are TRBV7-9 and TRBJ1-4; unclear D gene. Germline V lookup: CDR1 SEHNR, CDR2 FQNEAQ (reference sequence). V was pared by 1 base and J by 8 bases, with 14 bases between. This CDR3 region has 15 residues. The CDR3 protein is CASSLEGGGREKLFF. The CDR3 DNA is TGTGCCAGCAGCTTAGAAGGCGGAGGAAGGGAAAAACTGTTTTTT. The complete variable domain, with remaining parts taken from reference TRBV7-9 and TRBJ1-4, reads DTGVSQNPRHKITKRGQNVTFRCDPISEHNRLYWYRQTLGQGPEFLTYFQNEAQLEKSRLLSDRFSAERPKGSFSTLEIQRTEQGDSAMYLCASSLEGGGREKLFFGSGTQLSVL.

This sequence joins TRBV13 and TRBJ2-3; TRBD1 matches at 8 bases. Trimming at V came to 5 bases and at J to 3 bases, leaving 4 bases not matched to a gene. The CDR3 totals 14 residues. CDR1 is PRHDT, CDR2 FYEKMQ, per germline (reference sequence). DNA of the CDR3: TGTGCCAGCAGCAAAAGACAGGGGACAGATACGCAGTATTTT. Protein sequence: CASSKRQGTDTQYF. Drawing the rest from reference TRBV13 and TRBJ2-3, the complete variable domain is AAGVIQSPRHLIKEKRETATLKCYPIPRHDTVYWYQQGPGQDPQFLISFYEKMQSDKGSIPDRFSAQQFSDYHSELNMSSLELGDSALYFCASSKRQGTDTQYFGPGTRLTVL.

The rearrangement joins TRBV13 to TRBJ2-3, with a possible D match to TRBD2 (6 bases). CDR1 and CDR2 (germline): PRHDT, FYEKMQ (reference sequence). V was pared by 3 bases and J by 3 bases, with 13 bases between. The CDR3 runs to 15 residues. The CDR3 bases are TGTGCCAGCAGCTTGGGACTTGGAGGTACAGATACGCAGTATTTT. Translated, it gives CASSLGLGGTDTQYF.